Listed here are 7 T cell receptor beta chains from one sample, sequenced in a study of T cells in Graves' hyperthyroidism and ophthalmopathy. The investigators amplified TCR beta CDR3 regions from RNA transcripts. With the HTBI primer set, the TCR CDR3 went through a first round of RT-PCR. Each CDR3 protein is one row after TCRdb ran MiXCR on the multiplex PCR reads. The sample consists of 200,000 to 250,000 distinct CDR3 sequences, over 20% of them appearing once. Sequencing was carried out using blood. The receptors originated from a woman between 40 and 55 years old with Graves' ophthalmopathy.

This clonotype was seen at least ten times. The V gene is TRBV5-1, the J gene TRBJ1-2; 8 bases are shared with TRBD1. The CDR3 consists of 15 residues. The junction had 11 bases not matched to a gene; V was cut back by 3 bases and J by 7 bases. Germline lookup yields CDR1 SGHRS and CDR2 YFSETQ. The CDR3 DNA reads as TGCGCCAGCAGCTCCGGATCCGACAGGGGAGTTGGCTACACCTTC. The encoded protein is CASSSGSDRGVGYTF. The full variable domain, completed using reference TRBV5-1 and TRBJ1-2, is KAGVTQTPRYLIKTRGQQVTLSCSPISGHRSVSWYQQTPGQGLQFLFEYFSETQRNKGNFPGRFSGRQFSNSRSEMNVSTLELGDSALYLCASSSGSDRGVGYTFGSGTRLTVV.

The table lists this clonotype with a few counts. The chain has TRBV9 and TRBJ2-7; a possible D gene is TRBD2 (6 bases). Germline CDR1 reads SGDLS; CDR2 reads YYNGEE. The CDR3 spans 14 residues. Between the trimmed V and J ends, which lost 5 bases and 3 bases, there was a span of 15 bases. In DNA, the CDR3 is TGTGCCAGCAGTGACGGGGGAACGATCTACGAGCAGTACTTC. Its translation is CASSDGGTIYEQYF.

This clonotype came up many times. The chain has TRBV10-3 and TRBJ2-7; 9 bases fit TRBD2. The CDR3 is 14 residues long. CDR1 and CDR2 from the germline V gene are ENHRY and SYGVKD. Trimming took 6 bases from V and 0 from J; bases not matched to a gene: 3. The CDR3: CAISSSGVSYEQYF. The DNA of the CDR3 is TGTGCCATCAGCTCTAGCGGGGTCTCCTACGAGCAGTACTTC.

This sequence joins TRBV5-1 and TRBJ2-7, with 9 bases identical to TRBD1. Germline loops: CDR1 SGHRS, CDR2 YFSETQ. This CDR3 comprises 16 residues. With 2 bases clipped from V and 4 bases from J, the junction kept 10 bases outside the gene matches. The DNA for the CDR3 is TGCGCCAGCAGCTTCGGAAGGAGGACAGGGGCGTACGAGCAGTACTTC. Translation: CASSFGRRTGAYEQYF.

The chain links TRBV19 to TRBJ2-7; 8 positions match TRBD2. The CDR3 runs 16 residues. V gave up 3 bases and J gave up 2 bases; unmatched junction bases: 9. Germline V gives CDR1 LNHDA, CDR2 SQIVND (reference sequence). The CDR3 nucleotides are TGTGCCAGTAGTATCATGGGCAGCGGGAGCCCCTACGAGCAGTACTTC. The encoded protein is CASSIMGSGSPYEQYF.

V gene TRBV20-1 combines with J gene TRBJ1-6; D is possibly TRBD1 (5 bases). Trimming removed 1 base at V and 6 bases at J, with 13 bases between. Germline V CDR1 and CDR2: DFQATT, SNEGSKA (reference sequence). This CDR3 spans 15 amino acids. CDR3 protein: CSARAALGLNSPLHF. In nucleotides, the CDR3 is TGCAGTGCTAGAGCCGCCTTGGGGCTTAATTCACCCCTCCACTTT.

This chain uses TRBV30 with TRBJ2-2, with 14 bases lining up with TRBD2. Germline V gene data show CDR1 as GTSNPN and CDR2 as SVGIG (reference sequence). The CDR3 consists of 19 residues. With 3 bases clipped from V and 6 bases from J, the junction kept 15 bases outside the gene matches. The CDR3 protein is CAWRVGTSGSYRSSGELFF. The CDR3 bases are TGTGCCTGGAGGGTTGGGACTAGCGGGAGCTATAGAAGTTCCGGGGAGCTGTTTTTT.